The 19 T cell receptor beta chains given below trace back to one sample, sequenced in a study of Ad26.COV2.S vaccination and SARS-CoV-2 variants. Clones were read by immunoSEQ multiplex PCR, and TCRdb kept only the in-frame ones, dropping some. The sample has 350,000 to 400,000 clones; approximately 90% are singletons. Treatment denoted: around 19 received Ad26.COV2.S at low or high dose, single or two shots; about 5 received placebo; per-sample allocation not given. Day 63 after the first injection of vaccine or placebo was the sampling time. This material consisted of peripheral blood, taken in a trial of Ad26.COV2.S vaccine versus placebo. All receptors come from a person aged 18-60 years who received the Ad26.COV2.S COVID-19 vaccine or a placebo.

Points on this clone: The sample has other DNA sequences that encode this CDR3 too. This chain joins TRBV3-1 (or the pseudogene TRBV3-2) and TRBJ2-1, with D unclear. V gave up 6 bases and J gave up 4 bases, with 7 bases separating them. From germline, CDR1 is LGHDT and CDR2 YNNKEL (reference sequence). This CDR3 has 12 residues. DNA for the CDR3: TGTGCCAGCAGTTTGGGGTACAATGAGCAGTTCTTC. Its translation: CASSLGYNEQFF.

This clone was counted between two and nine times. This chain joins TRBV2 and TRBJ1-4, with 7 bases aligning to TRBD1. This CDR3 spans 12 amino acids. CDR1 is SNHLY and CDR2 is FYNNEI in the germline V gene. With 8 bases clipped from V and 6 bases from J, the junction kept 3 bases outside the gene matches. The CDR3 bases are TGTGCCAGCGGGACAGAGGATGAAAAACTGTTTTTT. Translation: CASGTEDEKLFF.

The V call is TRBV10-3, the J call TRBJ1-1; 7 nucleotides agree with TRBD1. This CDR3 is 16 amino acids long. CDR1 is ENHRY and CDR2 is SYGVKD in the germline V gene. V lost 10 bases to trimming and J lost 1 base; unmatched junction nucleotides: 15. CDR3 in DNA: TGTGCCACCTTACGAACGGCGACAGGGCCGAACACTGAAGCTTTCTTT. This translates into CATLRTATGPNTEAFF.

V and J are TRBV3-1 (or the pseudogene TRBV3-2) and TRBJ2-5; the D gene is possibly TRBD2 (6 bases). Germline V gene data show CDR1 as LGHDT and CDR2 as YNNKEL (reference sequence). Trimming shortened V by 4 bases and J by 7 bases, and 16 bases separated the two germline ends. The CDR3 extends over 14 amino acids. CDR3 residues: CASSPPGLRGTQYF. Written as DNA, the CDR3 is TGTGCCAGCAGCCCACCAGGACTAAGAGGGACCCAGTACTTC.

V gene TRBV29-1 combines with J gene TRBJ2-1; TRBD2 aligns across 8 bases. Germline V lookup: CDR1 SQVTM, CDR2 ANQGSEA. The CDR3 is 17 amino acids. V shed 4 bases, J shed 1 base, and the junction held 12 bases outside the gene matches. CDR3 sequence reads: CSVGGVRGDKSYNEQFF. In nucleotides, the CDR3 is TGCAGCGTTGGTGGGGTGCGGGGGGACAAATCCTACAATGAGCAGTTCTTC.

This chain joins TRBV29-1 and TRBJ1-2; D not certain. The CDR3 extends over 14 amino acids. V lost 6 bases and J 0 bases, leaving 14 bases between the germline ends. Germline lookup yields CDR1 SQVTM and CDR2 ANQGSEA. This chain's CDR3 is CSVDPGVSNYGYTF. CDR3 DNA: TGCAGCGTAGACCCAGGAGTCTCTAACTATGGCTACACCTTC. Together with reference TRBV29-1 and TRBJ1-2, the CDR3 gives the full variable domain: SAVISQKPSRDICQRGTSLTIQCQVDSQVTMMFWYRQQPGQSLTLIATANQGSEATYESGFVIDKFPISRPNLTFSTLTVSNMSPEDSSIYLCSVDPGVSNYGYTFGSGTRLTVV.

The gene calls are TRBV5-1 and TRBJ2-3; perhaps TRBD1 as D (5 bases). V was pared by 0 bases and J by 2 bases, with 7 bases between. Germline V gives CDR1 SGHRS, CDR2 YFSETQ. This CDR3 contains 14 residues. This CDR3 is CASSLGGATDTQYF. DNA for the CDR3: TGCGCCAGCAGCTTGGGGGGCGCCACAGATACGCAGTATTTT.

The V and J genes are TRBV5-1 and TRBJ2-2; D uncertain. The V end was cut by 0 bases, the J end by 9 bases, with 9 bases between. Germline values: CDR1 SGHRS, CDR2 YFSETQ. The CDR3 runs 13 residues. The CDR3 region has the DNA TGCGCCAGCAGCTTGGGGGTATTCAGGGAGCTGTTTTTT. Translation gives CASSLGVFRELFF.

The rearrangement joins TRBV2 to TRBJ2-7; D unresolved. The V end lost 5 bases, the J end lost 6 bases, and 5 bases lay between the germline ends. The CDR3 is 10 residues long. Germline V gene lookup returns CDR1 SNHLY and CDR2 FYNNEI. CDR3 in DNA: TGTGCCAGCAGTTGGTCCGAGCAGTACTTC. Residues: CASSWSEQYF. The variable domain in full, completed from reference TRBV2 and TRBJ2-7, reads EPEVTQTPSHQVTQMGQEVILRCVPISNHLYFYWYRQILGQKVEFLVSFYNNEISEKSEIFDDQFSVERPDGSNFTLKIRSTKLEDSAMYFCASSWSEQYFGPGTRLTVT.

The chain links TRBV6-2 or TRBV6-3 to TRBJ2-7, with a weak D call TRBD2 (7 bases). In germline, CDR1 is MNHEY, CDR2 SVGEGT. CDR3 size: 18 residues. The V end was cut by 2 bases, the J end by 3 bases, with 23 bases between. The CDR3: CASSYGKRTGGDNYEQYF. In DNA, the CDR3 is TGTGCCAGCAGTTACGGAAAGAGAACGGGGGGCGATAACTACGAGCAGTACTTC.

The chain combines TRBV19 with TRBJ1-2; TRBD1 is a possible D gene (5 bases). There are 16 residues in the CDR3. V was cut by 5 bases and J by 5 bases, with 21 bases left in between. Germline V lookup: CDR1 LNHDA, CDR2 SQIVND (reference sequence). In DNA form, the CDR3 reads TGTGCCAGTAGTCTCCCCCCCCGGGACGGAGAGTATGGCTACACCTTC. Translating gives CASSLPPRDGEYGYTF.

The gene calls are TRBV6-5 and TRBJ1-5, with unresolved D. This CDR3 comprises 14 residues. Trimming cost V 4 bases and J 2 bases, with 9 bases left between them. Looked up from germline, CDR1 is MNHEY and CDR2 is SVGAGI. The CDR3 DNA reads as TGTGCCAGCAGTTCCGACACGGGCAATCAGCCCCAGCATTTT. It specifies CASSSDTGNQPQHF.

The gene calls are TRBV7-8 and TRBJ2-1; the D is unclear. The ends were cut back, 5 bases at V and 0 bases at J, with 14 bases in the middle. This CDR3 is built from 16 residues. Germline V lookup: CDR1 SGHVS, CDR2 FQNEAQ. CDR3 sequence: CASSPSTGYSYNEQFF. CDR3 DNA sequence: TGTGCCAGCAGCCCAAGCACTGGGTACTCCTACAATGAGCAGTTCTTC.

This chain links TRBV5-1 with TRBJ2-7, with D uncertain. The CDR3 contains 14 residues. Germline V gene data show CDR1 as SGHRS and CDR2 as YFSETQ. V was clipped by 5 bases and J by 5 bases, with 17 bases between them. The CDR3 loop reads CASRWLDEQNEQYF. CDR3 in DNA: TGCGCCAGCAGATGGTTGGACGAGCAGAACGAGCAGTACTTC.

This rearrangement joins TRBV18 to TRBJ2-3, with 9 positions matching TRBD1. The V gene end was trimmed by 2 bases and the J gene end by 5 bases; junction bases not matched to a gene: 17. This CDR3 region has 19 residues. Germline V gives CDR1 KGHSH, CDR2 LQKENI. CDR3 amino acids: CASSPRRVSTGGIGDTQYF. The CDR3 DNA follows: TGTGCCAGCTCACCAAGACGGGTGTCGACAGGGGGGATCGGAGATACGCAGTATTTT.

V is TRBV5-8 and J is TRBJ1-1; D remains ambiguous. The CDR3 consists of 13 residues. Germline V gives CDR1 SGHTS, CDR2 YDEGEE. The V end lost 0 bases, the J end lost 1 base, and 4 bases lay between the germline ends. CDR3 protein: CASSLARNTEAFF. The CDR3 nucleotides read TGTGCCAGCAGCTTGGCGCGGAACACTGAAGCTTTCTTT.

The rearrangement links TRBV7-8 to TRBJ1-5; no clear D. CDR3 size: 13 residues. Trimming removed 2 bases at V and 4 bases at J, with 6 bases between. Looked up from germline, CDR1 is SGHVS and CDR2 is FQNEAQ. CDR3 in amino acids: CASSLYRNQPQHF. CDR3 nucleotides: TGTGCCAGCAGCTTATACAGAAATCAGCCCCAGCATTTT.

The chain has TRBV7-6 and TRBJ2-1; D remains ambiguous. The CDR3 runs 14 residues. The V gene lost 5 bases and the J gene lost 7 bases, with 15 bases spanning the gap. The germline CDR1 and CDR2 sequences are SGHVS and FNYEAQ. This CDR3 is CASSPDGLGNEQFF. CDR3 DNA sequence: TGTGCCAGCAGCCCGGACGGGTTAGGGAATGAGCAGTTCTTC.

V gene TRBV14 combines with J gene TRBJ2-2; either TRBD1 or TRBD2 may supply D (5 bases each). Per germline, CDR1 SGHDN and CDR2 FVKESK. V lost 6 bases to trimming and J lost 4 bases, with 18 bases between them. The CDR3 spans 16 residues. In DNA, the CDR3 is TGTGCCAGCAGTCGGGGCCTCCGGGCGCCCACCGGGGAGCTGTTTTTT. Its protein product is CASSRGLRAPTGELFF. The whole variable domain, remainder taken from reference TRBV14 and TRBJ2-2, is EAGVTQFPSHSVIEKGQTVTLRCDPISGHDNLYWYRRVMGKEIKFLLHFVKESKQDESGMPNNRFLAERTGGTYSTLKVQPAELEDSGVYFCASSRGLRAPTGELFFGEGSRLTVL.